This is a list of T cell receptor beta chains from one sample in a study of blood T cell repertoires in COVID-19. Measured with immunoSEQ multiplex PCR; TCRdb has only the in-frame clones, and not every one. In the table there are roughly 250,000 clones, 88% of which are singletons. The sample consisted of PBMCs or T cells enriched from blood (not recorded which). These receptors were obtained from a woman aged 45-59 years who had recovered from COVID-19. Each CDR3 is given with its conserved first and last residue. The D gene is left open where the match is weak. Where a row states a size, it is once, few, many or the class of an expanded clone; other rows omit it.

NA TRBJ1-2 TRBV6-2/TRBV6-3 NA TGTGCCAGCAGTGGTCCAGGGAGCGGGGCGAGCGGCTACACCTTC CASSGPGSGASGYTF
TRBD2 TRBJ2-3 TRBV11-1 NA TGTGCCAGCAGCAAAGGAGGTCTAGCGGGAGCAGATACGCAGTATTTT CASSKGGLAGADTQYF
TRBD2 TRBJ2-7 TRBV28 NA TGTGCCAGCAAGGGCGGGAGCTCCTACGAGCAGTACTTC CASKGGSSYEQYF
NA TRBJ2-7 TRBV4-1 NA TGCGCCAGCAGCCAGGGTCCGGGGGAGCAGTACTTC CASSQGPGEQYF
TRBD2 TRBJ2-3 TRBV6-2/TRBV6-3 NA TGTGCCAGCAGTTCAGTACTAGCGGGAGCACTGGCAGATACGCAGTATTTT CASSSVLAGALADTQYF
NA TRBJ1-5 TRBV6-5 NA TGTGCCAGCAGTTACGCAGGGATGGGGAATCAGCCCCAGCATTTT CASSYAGMGNQPQHF
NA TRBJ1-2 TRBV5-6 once TGTGCCAGCAGCCCGGGGGGTGGCTACACCTTC CASSPGGGYTF
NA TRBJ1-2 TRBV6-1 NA TGTGCCAGCAGTGACCAGGTGTCCTCTAACTATGGCTACACCTTC CASSDQVSSNYGYTF
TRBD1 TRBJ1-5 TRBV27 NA TGTGCCAGCAGTGCGACGGGACAGGATTACAATCAGCCCCAGCATTTT CASSATGQDYNQPQHF
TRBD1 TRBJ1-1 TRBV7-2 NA TGTGCCAGCAGCTTAACAGGGGCGCCGAACACTGAAGCTTTCTTT CASSLTGAPNTEAFF
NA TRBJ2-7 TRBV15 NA TGTGCCACCAGCAGAGAACAGGAGAGCTCCTACGAGCAGTACTTC CATSREQESSYEQYF
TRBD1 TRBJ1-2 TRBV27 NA TGTGCCAGCAGTATCCGGACAGGGGATGGCTACACCTTC CASSIRTGDGYTF
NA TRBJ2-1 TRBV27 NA TGTGCCAGCAGTTTCCGGGCTAGCGGAGGGGGCTACAATGAGCAGTTCTTC CASSFRASGGGYNEQFF
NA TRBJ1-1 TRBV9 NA TGTGCCAGCAGCCCAAGGCCGGGTAGCACTGAAGCTTTCTTT CASSPRPGSTEAFF
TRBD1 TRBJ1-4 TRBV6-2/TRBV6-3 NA TGTGCCAGCAGTCCGCGACAGGGGAGGGATGAAAAACTGTTTTTT CASSPRQGRDEKLFF
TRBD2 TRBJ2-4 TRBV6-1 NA TGTGCCAGCAGTGAAATAGCGGGAGGGAGAAAAAACATTCAGTACTTC CASSEIAGGRKNIQYF
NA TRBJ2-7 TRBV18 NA TGTGCCAGCTCAGCGCAGGGGAAGTACGAGCAGTACTTC CASSAQGKYEQYF
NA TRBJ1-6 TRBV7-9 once TGTGCCAGCAGCTTAGCGTTGGGAGATTCACCCCTCCACTTT CASSLALGDSPLHF
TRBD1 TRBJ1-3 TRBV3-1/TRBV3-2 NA TGTGCCAGCAGCCACGAGGACAGGGGTGGAAACACCATATATTTT CASSHEDRGGNTIYF
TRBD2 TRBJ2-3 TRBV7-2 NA TGTGCCAGCGCCCCGACCAGCGGGAGGGTGGTTGATACGCAGTATTTT CASAPTSGRVVDTQYF
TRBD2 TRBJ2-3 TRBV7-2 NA TGTGCCAGCAGCTTAGCGCTGAGCGGGGGCACAGATACGCAGTATTTT CASSLALSGGTDTQYF
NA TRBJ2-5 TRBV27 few TGTGCCAGCAGTTTATCTTTTTTCTACGAGACCCAGTACTTC CASSLSFFYETQYF
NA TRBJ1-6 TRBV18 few TGTGCCAGCTCACCTTGGGCGCGGGGCTCCTATAATTCACCCCTCCACTTT CASSPWARGSYNSPLHF
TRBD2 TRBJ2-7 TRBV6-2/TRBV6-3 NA TGTGCCAGCAGTTACGGGACTAGCGGGAGGGCGATCGAGCAGTACTTC CASSYGTSGRAIEQYF
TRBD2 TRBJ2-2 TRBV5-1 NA TGCGCCAGCAGCCCCGGACTAGCGGGTACCGGGGAGCTGTTTTTT CASSPGLAGTGELFF
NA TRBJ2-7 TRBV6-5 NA TGTGCCAGCAACTTGATGACTGGGAGCTCCTACGAGCAGTACTTC CASNLMTGSSYEQYF
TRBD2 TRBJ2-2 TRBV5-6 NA TGTGCCAGCAGCTTCTTAGCGGGAGGGCCTTCAGACACCGGGGAGCTGTTTTTT CASSFLAGGPSDTGELFF
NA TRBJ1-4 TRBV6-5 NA TGTGCCAGCAGTTACTCGGGGCGGGGAACTAATGAAAAACTGTTTTTT CASSYSGRGTNEKLFF